The 27 T cell receptor beta chains below were found in one sample sequenced in a study of human T cells and chemical hapten exposure. Time point specified: patch test 3, about 24 weeks after DPC sensitization. Sample treatment: therapeutic diphenylcyclopropenone sensitization with weekly scalp DPC. TCRdb recomputed calls from the RACE reads with MiXCR, one row per CDR3 protein. This table has about 190,000 distinct CDR3 sequences, approximately 26% appearing once. The sequences come from whole blood, collected in connection with sensitization to the hapten diphenylcyclopropenone (DPC). Receptors were obtained from a middle-aged woman with alopecia areata. Some clones in this sample may be carry-over from other donors' samples.

A few counts support this clonotype. This chain connects TRBV7-2 to TRBJ2-3; maybe TRBD2 (5 bases). Per the germline V gene, CDR1 is SGHTA and CDR2 is FQGNSA. The V end lost 5 bases, the J end lost 4 bases, and 13 bases lay between the germline ends. The CDR3 extends over 14 amino acids. CDR3 DNA: TGTGCCAGCAGCCAGATGAGGGAGTCAGATACGCAGTATTTT. Encoded protein: CASSQMRESDTQYF.

The J gene is TRBJ1-1, the V gene TRBV29-1; maybe TRBD1 (5 bases). CDR1 and CDR2 from the germline V gene are SQVTM and ANQGSEA. This CDR3 contains 13 residues. The V end was cut by 5 bases, the J end by 2 bases, with 12 bases between. This CDR3 is CSVRRGSNTEAFF. The CDR3 region has the DNA TGCAGCGTTCGTCGGGGGTCCAACACTGAAGCTTTCTTT.

This clonotype was seen many times. The chain links TRBV30 to TRBJ1-1; 7 bases match TRBD1. V lost 2 bases to trimming and J lost 10 bases; unmatched junction nucleotides: 10. This CDR3 region has 13 residues. Germline lookup yields CDR1 GTSNPN and CDR2 SVGIG (reference sequence). The CDR3 nucleotides read TGTGCCTGGAGTTTTGGGGTCGCAGGGGGAGCTTTCTTT. Amino acids: CAWSFGVAGGAFF. Combining the CDR3 with reference TRBV30 and TRBJ1-1 gives the whole variable domain SQTIHQWPATLVQPVGSPLSLECTVEGTSNPNLYWYRQAAGRGLQLLFYSVGIGQISSEVPQNLSASRPQDRQFILSSKKLLLSDSGFYLCAWSFGVAGGAFFGQGTRLTVV.

This clonotype turned up a few times. The rearrangement links TRBV10-3 to TRBJ2-1, with 9 bases that match TRBD2. Unmatched junction bases numbered 15, after V lost 4 bases and J lost 8 bases. Germline loops: CDR1 ENHRY, CDR2 SYGVKD. The CDR3 covers 17 residues. DNA of the CDR3: TGTGCCATCAGTGCTCGGGTGAGGACTAGCGACTCCGATGAGCAGTTCTTC. This translates into CAISARVRTSDSDEQFF.

V is TRBV20-1 and J is TRBJ1-1; D is unclear. Germline values: CDR1 DFQATT, CDR2 SNEGSKA (reference sequence). V lost 1 base and J lost 7, with 16 bases in between. CDR3 size: 14 residues. CDR3 nucleotides: TGCAGTGCTAGAGGGGGAGGGAGAGGCGGTGAAGCTTTCTTT. This codes for CSARGGGRGGEAFF.

The chain is built from TRBV11-2 and TRBJ2-4; either TRBD1 or TRBD2 may fit D (5 bases each). Looked up from germline, CDR1 is SGHAT and CDR2 is FQNNGV. This CDR3 has 16 residues. Trimming took off 4 bases at V and 0 bases at J, with 13 bases between the two ends. CDR3 DNA: TGTGCCAGCAGCTCGGGCCCGGGGCTAGCCAAAAACATTCAGTACTTC. Its translation is CASSSGPGLAKNIQYF.

The V gene is TRBV9, the J gene TRBJ2-3, with D tentatively TRBD2 (5 bases). Germline-derived CDR1 and CDR2 are SGDLS and YYNGEE. Trimming pared 3 bases from V and 0 bases from J, leaving 11 bases between. This CDR3 region has 15 residues. The CDR3 spells CASSDNRGSTDTQYF. Written as DNA, the CDR3 is TGTGCCAGCAGCGATAACAGAGGGAGCACAGATACGCAGTATTTT. The whole variable domain, remainder taken from reference TRBV9 and TRBJ2-3, is DSGVTQTPKHLITATGQRVTLRCSPRSGDLSVYWYQQSLDQGLQFLIQYYNGEERAKGNILERFSAQQFPDLHSELNLSSLELGDSALYFCASSDNRGSTDTQYFGPGTRLTVL.

The rearrangement links TRBV20-1 to TRBJ1-4, with D tentatively TRBD1 (5 bases). This CDR3 spans 15 amino acids. The V end was cut by 6 bases, the J end by 3 bases, with 17 bases between. Germline V CDR1 and CDR2: DFQATT, SNEGSKA (reference sequence). CDR3 in DNA: TGCAGTGCCGCGGGTTTGGGACTGCCTAATGAAAAACTGTTTTTT. Its protein product is CSAAGLGLPNEKLFF.

V usage is TRBV2 and J usage is TRBJ2-2, with D possibly being TRBD1 (7 bases). V lost 4 bases and J 7 bases, leaving 22 bases between the germline ends. Looked up from germline, CDR1 is SNHLY and CDR2 is FYNNEI. CDR3 length: 17 residues. CDR3 bases: TGTGCCAGCAGTGTGGAGGGGAAGGGGGCGCGTGACGGGGAGCTGTTTTTT. This translates into CASSVEGKGARDGELFF.

The sample holds a few counts of this clonotype. V is TRBV29-1 and J is TRBJ2-3; 10 positions agree with TRBD2. The CDR3 totals 14 residues. V shed 4 bases, J shed 3 bases, and the junction held 4 bases outside the gene matches. Germline values: CDR1 SQVTM, CDR2 ANQGSEA. DNA for the CDR3: TGCAGCGTTGGTTCTAGCGGGAGAACAGATACGCAGTATTTT. Protein: CSVGSSGRTDTQYF.

This chain uses TRBV20-1 with TRBJ2-4; 9 nucleotides line up with TRBD1. Unmatched junction bases numbered 6, after V lost 5 bases and J lost 7 bases. This CDR3 spans 13 amino acids. Germline lookup yields CDR1 DFQATT and CDR2 SNEGSKA (reference sequence). The CDR3 DNA reads as TGCAGTGCTGCCGGGACAGGGTACAACATTCAGTACTTC. This encodes CSAAGTGYNIQYF.

The V and J genes are TRBV28 and TRBJ1-1, with D possibly being TRBD1 (6 bases). V was trimmed by 6 bases and J by 9 bases, leaving 17 bases between them. Looked up from germline, CDR1 is MDHEN and CDR2 is SYDVKM. The CDR3 has 13 amino acids. In DNA form, the CDR3 reads TGTGCCAGCAGCCTATCCACAGGGTATCAAGCTTTCTTT. This sequence encodes CASSLSTGYQAFF.

In its sample, this clonotype was seen many times. This chain connects TRBV7-9 to TRBJ1-2, with D hard to call. Germline V gene lookup returns CDR1 SEHNR and CDR2 FQNEAQ (reference sequence). The length of the CDR3 is 12 residues. V lost 5 bases and J lost 4, with 8 bases in between. In DNA form, the CDR3 reads TGTGCCAGCAGCCAAGACGGCTATGGCTACACCTTC. Its protein is CASSQDGYGYTF.

The sample holds a few counts of this clonotype. The chain is built from TRBV28 and TRBJ1-1; the D is unclear. Germline V gene sequence: CDR1 MDHEN, CDR2 SYDVKM. Trimming took off 2 bases at V and 4 bases at J, with 2 bases between the two ends. The CDR3 is 11 amino acids. The CDR3 sequence is CASSLITEAFF. The CDR3 nucleotides read TGTGCCAGCAGTTTAATCACTGAAGCTTTCTTT.

The chain uses TRBV29-1 and TRBJ2-3, with a weak D call TRBD1 (5 bases). CDR3 length: 13 amino acids. The V gene's germline CDR1 is SQVTM and CDR2 ANQGSEA. The ends were cut back, 4 bases at V and 4 bases at J, with 12 bases in the middle. CDR3 region: CSVASRAADTQYF. The CDR3 coding sequence is TGCAGCGTTGCGTCCAGGGCGGCAGATACGCAGTATTTT.

The chain employs TRBV18 and TRBJ2-4, with D possibly being TRBD1 (5 bases). V shed 0 bases and J shed 0 bases, with 9 bases lying between them. Germline CDR1 and CDR2: KGHSH and LQKENI. CDR3 length: 16 residues. As DNA, the CDR3 is TGTGCCAGCTCACCACCGCAGGGTCTAGCCAAAAACATTCAGTACTTC. Translation gives CASSPPQGLAKNIQYF.

The genes are TRBV3-1 and TRBJ2-7; D unclear. CDR1 is LGHDT and CDR2 is YNNKEL in the germline V gene (reference sequence). This CDR3 region has 14 residues. Trimming left V 0 bases short and J 2 bases short, with 8 bases between. The CDR3 here is CASSQDNSPYEQYF. The CDR3 DNA sequence: TGTGCCAGCAGCCAAGATAACAGCCCCTACGAGCAGTACTTC.

The rearrangement links TRBV28 to TRBJ1-1; 7 positions agree with TRBD1. Germline V gene lookup returns CDR1 MDHEN and CDR2 SYDVKM. The CDR3 consists of 14 residues. The V gene end was trimmed by 4 bases and the J gene end by 5 bases; junction bases not matched to a gene: 7. The CDR3 bases are TGTGCCAGCAGTTCGGAGGGGGCGCGGACTGAAGCTTTCTTT. It translates to CASSSEGARTEAFF.

Only a few counts were recorded for this clonotype. V usage is TRBV20-1 and J usage is TRBJ2-5, with unresolved D. Trimming took 3 bases from V and 1 from J, leaving 15 bases between them. The CDR3 sequence is 15 residues long. Germline assignment: CDR1 DFQATT and CDR2 SNEGSKA (reference sequence). The CDR3 nucleotides are TGCAGTGCTAGGAGTCTTCGGCAGATCCAAGAGACCCAGTACTTC. This sequence encodes CSARSLRQIQETQYF.

The J gene is TRBJ2-1, the V gene TRBV7-2; tentatively, D is TRBD2 (5 bases). V was pared by 5 bases and J by 3 bases, with 14 bases between. Germline CDR1 reads SGHTA; CDR2 reads FQGNSA. The CDR3 loop spans 15 amino acids. The CDR3, as DNA: TGTGCCAGCAGCCCCTCGGACTGGATCTACAATGAGCAGTTCTTC. Translation gives CASSPSDWIYNEQFF. Full variable domain (remainder filled in from reference TRBV7-2 and TRBJ2-1): GAGVSQSPSNKVTEKGKDVELRCDPISGHTALYWYRQSLGQGLEFLIYFQGNSAPDKSGLPSDRFSAERTGGSVSTLTIQRTQQEDSAVYLCASSPSDWIYNEQFFGPGTRLTVL.

This clonotype was detected only a few times. V usage is TRBV6-2 or TRBV6-3 and J usage is TRBJ1-5; D is possibly TRBD1 (6 bases). The CDR3 runs to 13 residues. CDR1 and CDR2 from the germline V gene are MNHEY and SVGEGT. Deletions cut 8 bases from V and 3 bases from J, with 11 bases between. CDR3 sequence: CASGGQYNQPQHF. The CDR3 DNA follows: TGTGCCAGCGGGGGGCAGTACAATCAGCCCCAGCATTTT.

The genes are TRBV12-3 or TRBV12-4 and TRBJ2-3, with 7 bases identical to TRBD2. V was clipped by 5 bases and J by 4 bases; unmatched bases: 3. This CDR3 comprises 13 residues. The CDR3 nucleotides read TGTGCCAGCAGTGGGAGGGTGGCAGATACGCAGTATTTT. Translated: CASSGRVADTQYF.

This clonotype has a handful of counts. This CDR3 reads CASSPRGLAYEQYF. For the CDR3, the DNA is TGTGCCAGCAGCCCCAGGGGGCTCGCCTACGAGCAGTACTTC. The genes are TRBV7-2 and TRBJ2-7, with 8 bases identical to TRBD1. The CDR3 spans 14 residues. CDR1 is SGHTA and CDR2 is FQGNSA in the germline V gene. V lost 5 bases to trimming and J lost 2 bases; unmatched junction nucleotides: 5.

The genes are TRBV6-2 or TRBV6-3 and TRBJ1-2; weak D call: TRBD1 (6 bases). This CDR3 comprises 13 residues. V lost 6 bases to trimming and J lost 3 bases, with 11 bases between them. Germline CDR1 is MNHEY and CDR2 is SVGEGT. CDR3 sequence (DNA): TGTGCCAGCAGATCGGACAGTTACTATGGCTACACCTTC. This sequence encodes CASRSDSYYGYTF.

The chain couples TRBV25-1 to TRBJ2-1; D not resolved. The CDR3 has 11 amino acids. V lost 6 bases to trimming and J lost 10 bases, with 10 bases between them. Per germline, CDR1 MGHDK and CDR2 SYGVNS. CDR3 loop: CASRGLEEQFF. The CDR3 DNA sequence: TGTGCCAGCAGGGGGTTGGAGGAGCAGTTCTTC. The whole variable domain, filled in from reference TRBV25-1 and TRBJ2-1, reads EADIYQTPRYLVIGTGKKITLECSQTMGHDKMYWYQQDPGMELHLIHYSYGVNSTEKGDLSSESTVSRIRTEHFPLTLESARPSHTSQYLCASRGLEEQFFGPGTRLTVL.

The rearrangement uses TRBV6-2 or TRBV6-3 and TRBJ2-3; D perhaps matches TRBD2 (6 bases). Per germline, CDR1 MNHEY and CDR2 SVGEGT. The CDR3 is 14 residues long. With 2 bases removed from V and 5 bases from J, the gap between germline ends came to 11 bases. CDR3 nucleotides: TGTGCCAGCAGTTACGCGGGGAGGAGAGATACGCAGTATTTT. This gives the protein CASSYAGRRDTQYF.

This clonotype was seen more than once but under ten times. This chain uses TRBV12-3 or TRBV12-4 with TRBJ2-1; possible D gene TRBD1, 7 bases. V lost 4 bases to trimming and J lost 8 bases, with 9 bases between them. The CDR3 runs to 12 residues. CDR3 DNA sequence: TGTGCCAGCAGTTCAGGGGGGTATGAGCAGTTCTTC. Its protein product is CASSSGGYEQFF.